These 32 T cell receptor beta chains originate from one sample sequenced in a study of T cells after yellow fever vaccination. A single record per CDR3 protein comes from TCRdb applying MiXCR to the 5' RACE reads. The sample has about 350,000 distinct CDR3 sequences, roughly 8.6% seen once. Here the sequenced sample was PBMCs, taken roughly seven weeks after the first yellow fever vaccination. These receptors originate from a man aged 18 to 30 who received the YFV17D yellow fever vaccine.

This clonotype was detected a few times. DNA for the CDR3: TGTGCCAGCAGCTTGGATTTAATCGGGGCCGTCTACGAGCAGTACTTC. This encodes CASSLDLIGAVYEQYF. The rearrangement uses TRBV5-4 and TRBJ2-7; D is perhaps TRBD1 or TRBD2 (5 bases each). CDR1 and CDR2 from the germline V gene are SGHNT and YYREEE (reference sequence). The CDR3 has 16 amino acids. Trimming shortened V by 0 bases and J by 3 bases, and 16 bases separated the two germline ends.

The rearrangement joins TRBV5-1 to TRBJ2-7, with D unresolved. Germline V gene sequence: CDR1 SGHRS, CDR2 YFSETQ. This CDR3 is built from 15 residues. With 4 bases removed from V and 5 bases from J, the gap between germline ends came to 19 bases. The CDR3 DNA reads TGCGCCAGCAGCACCGGTTGGGGTTTCTCTAACGAGCAGTACTTC. Residues: CASSTGWGFSNEQYF.

This clonotype has only a few counts. The V call is TRBV29-1, the J call TRBJ2-5, with a weak D call TRBD2 (5 bases). The CDR3 length is 13 residues. Per the germline V gene, CDR1 is SQVTM and CDR2 is ANQGSEA. With 1 base removed from V and 4 bases from J, the gap between germline ends came to 10 bases. The CDR3, as DNA: TGCAGCGTTGAAGGGGCCGCGGGAGAGACCCAGTACTTC. Translated, it gives CSVEGAAGETQYF.

This chain uses TRBV18 with TRBJ2-5; 7 bases are shared with TRBD1. The CDR3 has 14 residues. The germline CDR1 and CDR2 sequences are KGHSH and LQKENI. V shed 4 bases and J 2 bases; nucleotides not matched to a gene: 4. CDR3 coding DNA: TGTGCCAGCTCACGCAGGGGGAATCAAGAGACCCAGTACTTC. This codes for CASSRRGNQETQYF.

There are a few counts of this clonotype. The chain carries TRBV20-1 and TRBJ2-3; TRBD2 matches 10 bases. Per germline, CDR1 DFQATT and CDR2 SNEGSKA (reference sequence). This CDR3 spans 15 amino acids. Unmatched junction bases numbered 9, after V lost 6 bases and J lost 3 bases. DNA for the CDR3: TGCAGTGCCCCGTTTAGCGGGGGGTCAACAGATACGCAGTATTTT. This gives the protein CSAPFSGGSTDTQYF.

The V gene is TRBV5-1, the J gene TRBJ2-3, with TRBD1 matching over 8 bases. Germline V lookup: CDR1 SGHRS, CDR2 YFSETQ. The V gene end was trimmed by 5 bases and the J gene end by 4 bases; junction bases not matched to a gene: 12. The CDR3 covers 16 residues. Written as DNA, the CDR3 is TGCGCCAGCAGTTTTGACAGGGGACGTGAAGCAGATACGCAGTATTTT. Translation: CASSFDRGREADTQYF.

A few counts support this clonotype. The genes are TRBV5-1 and TRBJ2-1; no reliable D call. The V end was cut by 4 bases, the J end by 8 bases, with 19 bases between. CDR1 SGHRS and CDR2 YFSETQ come from the germline V gene. This CDR3 is built from 15 residues. The CDR3 region is CASSHDSTRRDEQFF. CDR3 bases: TGCGCCAGCAGCCATGACTCTACCAGAAGGGATGAGCAGTTCTTC.

The chain has TRBV7-8 and TRBJ2-1; 8 positions match TRBD2. This CDR3 has 15 residues. The V segment lost 5 bases and the J segment 7 bases; nucleotides outside the gene matches: 10. In germline, CDR1 is SGHVS, CDR2 FQNEAQ. The CDR3 DNA sequence: TGTGCCAGCAGCCCTCCGGGACGGGAGGGGAATGAGCAGTTCTTC. Translation gives CASSPPGREGNEQFF.

This clonotype was found a few times. The chain uses TRBV5-4 and TRBJ2-1, with TRBD2 matching over 11 bases. Germline V gene sequence: CDR1 SGHNT, CDR2 YYREEE (reference sequence). The CDR3 is 15 residues long. V trimming: 4 bases; J trimming: 6 bases; junction bases outside the gene matches: 6. CDR3 sequence (DNA): TGTGCCAGCAGCAGCCTAGCGGGGGGACTCAATGAGCAGTTCTTC. As protein: CASSSLAGGLNEQFF.

This clonotype has just a few counts. Here the CDR3 reads CASSRKTGGQETQYF. In nucleotides, the CDR3 is TGTGCCAGCAGCCGGAAGACCGGGGGCCAAGAGACCCAGTACTTC. The chain recombines TRBV12-3 or TRBV12-4 with TRBJ2-5; possibly TRBD2 for D (6 bases). The CDR3 length is 15 residues. Trimming removed 6 bases from V and 1 base from J, with 15 bases in between.

This clonotype was detected only a few times. V gene TRBV6-1 combines with J gene TRBJ2-5; TRBD2 matches at 8 bases. Germline V gene sequence: CDR1 MNHNS, CDR2 SASEGT. The length of the CDR3 is 14 residues. Unmatched junction bases numbered 9, after V lost 7 bases and J lost 5 bases. CDR3 sequence reads: CASTDSGGRETQYF. Written as DNA, the CDR3 is TGTGCCAGCACCGACAGCGGGGGCCGTGAGACCCAGTACTTC.

This clonotype was picked up a small number of times. The rearrangement joins TRBV27 to TRBJ2-7; TRBD1 is a possible D gene (6 bases). The ends were cut back, 7 bases at V and 4 bases at J, with 20 bases in the middle. The CDR3 is 15 residues long. Germline values: CDR1 MNHEY, CDR2 SMNVEV (reference sequence). CDR3: CASTPTVAGTYEQYF. Written as DNA, the CDR3 is TGTGCCAGCACCCCCACCGTGGCAGGGACATACGAGCAGTACTTC.

This clonotype was seen many times. The chain couples TRBV6-5 to TRBJ2-7, with D tentatively TRBD1 (6 bases). Germline V CDR1 and CDR2: MNHEY, SVGAGI. V dropped 0 bases and J dropped 2 bases, with 8 bases sitting between them. This CDR3 has 14 amino acids. CDR3 DNA: TGTGCCAGCAGTTACTCGTGGACAGCCTACGAGCAGTACTTC. Its translation is CASSYSWTAYEQYF.

The chain recombines TRBV18 with TRBJ2-7; either TRBD1 or TRBD2 may supply D (5 bases each). The CDR3 runs to 13 residues. In germline, CDR1 is KGHSH, CDR2 LQKENI. With 2 bases removed from V and 7 bases from J, the gap between germline ends came to 12 bases. The CDR3 sequence: CASSPSEGWEQYV. In DNA form, the CDR3 reads TGTGCCAGCTCACCAAGTGAGGGGTGGGAGCAGTACGTC.

This chain links TRBV3-1 with TRBJ2-3, with D possibly matching TRBD2 (6 bases). The CDR3 is 18 residues long. From germline, CDR1 is LGHDT and CDR2 YNNKEL (reference sequence). Between the trimmed V and J ends, which lost 4 bases and 4 bases, there was a span of 24 bases. CDR3 in DNA: TGTGCCAGCAGCCCCAAAGGACTTAGCGGATATCTAGCAGATACGCAGTATTTT. Amino acids: CASSPKGLSGYLADTQYF.

This clonotype was found a few times. The chain couples TRBV7-2 to TRBJ2-5; 7 bases are a match to TRBD1. J was trimmed by 4 bases and V by 7 bases; bases with no gene match: 9. Per the germline V gene, CDR1 is SGHTA and CDR2 is FQGNSA. The CDR3 has 14 amino acids. This chain's CDR3 is CASTPTGRSETQYF. CDR3 bases: TGTGCCAGCACCCCGACAGGGCGGTCAGAGACCCAGTACTTC.

This clonotype was found a few times. J is TRBJ2-1 and V is TRBV5-1, with 9 bases aligning to TRBD1. Germline CDR1 reads SGHRS; CDR2 reads YFSETQ. There are 15 residues in the CDR3. The junction had 10 bases not matched to a gene; V was cut back by 4 bases and J by 8 bases. CDR3 coding DNA: TGCGCCAGCAGCCCTACACCGACAGGGGGAGATGAGCAGTTCTTC. This sequence encodes CASSPTPTGGDEQFF.

Of note for this clonotype: In this CDR3 the conserved last residue, phenylalanine or tryptophan, is missing, so a read error is likely. The chain carries TRBV5-6 and TRBJ1-1, with 7 bases that match TRBD1. The germline V gene has CDR1 SGHDT and CDR2 YYEEEE. The junction had 2 bases not matched to a gene; V was cut back by 2 bases and J by 4 bases. The CDR3 spans 13 residues. This chain's CDR3 is CASSLGGGTEAFS. CDR3 nucleotide sequence: TGTGCCAGCAGCTTAGGGGGCGGCACTGAAGCTTTCTCT.

This clonotype showed up just a few times. The chain recombines TRBV20-1 with TRBJ1-4, with 8 bases that match TRBD1. V was clipped by 4 bases and J by 7 bases; unmatched bases: 11. The CDR3 contains 15 residues. Germline V gives CDR1 DFQATT, CDR2 SNEGSKA (reference sequence). CDR3 bases: TGCAGTGCTAACCCTGGACAGGGTGGTTTTGAAAAACTGTTTTTT. Translated: CSANPGQGGFEKLFF.

This clonotype appeared a few times. The V call is TRBV7-2, the J call TRBJ2-2; the D gene is possibly TRBD1 (5 bases). V dropped 1 base and J dropped 6 bases, with 9 bases sitting between them. This CDR3 contains 14 residues. Per germline, CDR1 SGHTA and CDR2 FQGNSA. The DNA for the CDR3 is TGTGCCAGCAGCTTAGTCAGGGTTGCCGGGGAGCTGTTTTTT. Encoded protein: CASSLVRVAGELFF.

This clonotype was found a few times. The gene calls are TRBV7-9 and TRBJ2-7; 8 bases fit TRBD1. The CDR3 length is 16 residues. V gave up 3 bases and J gave up 3 bases; unmatched junction bases: 10. CDR1 and CDR2 from the germline V gene are SEHNR and FQNEAQ (reference sequence). The CDR3 DNA reads TGTGCCAGCAGCTTTTCGACAGGGGTAAAACTCTACGAGCAGTACTTC. It yields the protein CASSFSTGVKLYEQYF.

This clonotype came up a few times. The V gene is TRBV20-1, the J gene TRBJ2-5; 8 bases map to TRBD2. The CDR3 extends over 17 amino acids. Germline V lookup: CDR1 DFQATT, CDR2 SNEGSKA (reference sequence). The junction had 18 bases not matched to a gene; V was cut back by 6 bases and J by 3 bases. CDR3 nucleotide sequence: TGCAGTGCGAGGCCCCCCCCCGGAGCGGGGGTAAAAGAGACCCAGTACTTC. Translating it yields CSARPPPGAGVKETQYF.

The chain employs TRBV29-1 and TRBJ2-3, with 7 bases identical to TRBD1. The J segment lost 10 bases and the V segment lost 7 bases, leaving 11 bases of the junction unmatched. The CDR3 runs 12 residues. The germline gives CDR1 SQVTM, CDR2 ANQGSEA. CDR3 in amino acids: CSATEGASSQYF. The CDR3 DNA is TGCAGCGCCACAGAGGGGGCATCTTCGCAGTATTTT.

The CDR3 protein is CSARLGQLNTGELFF. The CDR3 nucleotides are TGCAGTGCTAGGTTGGGACAGTTGAACACCGGGGAGCTGTTTTTT. The chain joins TRBV20-1 to TRBJ2-2, with TRBD1 matching over 7 bases. V lost 3 bases, J lost 1 base, and 5 bases stayed unmatched. This CDR3 contains 15 residues. CDR1 and CDR2 (germline): DFQATT, SNEGSKA (reference sequence).

The rearrangement uses TRBV5-6 and TRBJ2-1; a weak D match, TRBD2 (6 bases). The CDR3 has 15 residues. Germline CDR1 SGHDT, CDR2 YYEEEE. Trimming left V 4 bases short and J 0 bases short, with 11 bases between. The CDR3 loop reads CASSGGTLSYNEQFF. In nucleotides, the CDR3 is TGTGCCAGCAGCGGCGGGACTCTCTCCTACAATGAGCAGTTCTTC.

This clonotype was seen ten or more times. As DNA, the CDR3 is TGTGCCAGCAGTTTAAACGACGGACAGTATGGCTACACCTTC. Translating gives CASSLNDGQYGYTF. This chain connects TRBV27 to TRBJ1-2; a possible D gene is TRBD1 (6 bases). CDR1 is MNHEY and CDR2 is SMNVEV in the germline V gene (reference sequence). This CDR3 spans 14 amino acids. The V end lost 2 bases, the J end lost 5 bases, and 12 bases lay between the germline ends.

This clonotype was detected ten times or more. CDR3 amino acids: CATSRDGGADEQFF. DNA of the CDR3: TGTGCCACCAGCAGAGATGGGGGGGCTGATGAGCAGTTCTTC. This chain uses TRBV15 with TRBJ2-1; TRBD2 might be the D (7 bases). V was shortened by 0 bases and J by 8 bases, with 11 bases between the two germline ends. CDR1 and CDR2 from the germline V gene are LNHNV and YYDKDF (reference sequence). The CDR3 consists of 14 residues.

The J gene is TRBJ1-2, the V gene TRBV19, with D unresolved. CDR1 is LNHDA, CDR2 SQIVND, per germline (reference sequence). The CDR3 has 11 amino acids. The CDR3 DNA is TGTGCGGGCAGAATAAACTATGGCTACACCTTC. This translates into CAGRINYGYTF.

This clonotype was seen a handful of times. V and J are TRBV4-1 and TRBJ2-2, with D possibly being TRBD2 (6 bases). This CDR3 spans 16 amino acids. Trimming removed 0 bases from V and 0 bases from J, with 8 bases in between. Germline CDR1 and CDR2: MGHRA and YSYEKL. Here the CDR3 DNA reads TGCGCCAGCAGCCAAGAGGGACTGCCGAACACCGGGGAGCTGTTTTTT. Protein product: CASSQEGLPNTGELFF.

This clonotype was seen once. This chain joins TRBV5-1 and TRBJ1-6, with D unresolved. Trimming left V 0 bases short and J 13 bases short, with 11 bases between. Germline V gene sequence: CDR1 SGHRS, CDR2 YFSETQ. The CDR3 has 13 amino acids. The CDR3 sequence is CASSLGFSSPLHF. DNA of the CDR3: TGCGCCAGCAGCTTGGGGTTCAGTTCGCCCCTCCACTTT.

A few counts support this clonotype. The chain uses TRBV12-3 or TRBV12-4 and TRBJ2-3; D may be TRBD2 (6 bases). The CDR3 has 13 residues. Trimming removed 10 bases at V and 5 bases at J, with 16 bases between. The chain's CDR3 is CATSLMRGDTQYF. CDR3 sequence (DNA): TGTGCCACCTCCTTAATGCGGGGAGATACGCAGTATTTT.

This clonotype was found a few times. At one end, the junction sequence differs from germline, possibly due to a read error. The rearrangement links TRBV7-7 to TRBJ2-2, with 13 positions matching TRBD2. The CDR3 has 19 amino acids. Germline CDR1 reads SSHAT; CDR2 reads FNYEAQ (reference sequence). The CDR3 sequence is CASSSPPTSGGPHPGELFF. The CDR3, as DNA: TGTGCTAGCAGCTCCCCCCCGACTAGCGGGGGGCCCCATCCCGGGGAGCTGTTTTTT.